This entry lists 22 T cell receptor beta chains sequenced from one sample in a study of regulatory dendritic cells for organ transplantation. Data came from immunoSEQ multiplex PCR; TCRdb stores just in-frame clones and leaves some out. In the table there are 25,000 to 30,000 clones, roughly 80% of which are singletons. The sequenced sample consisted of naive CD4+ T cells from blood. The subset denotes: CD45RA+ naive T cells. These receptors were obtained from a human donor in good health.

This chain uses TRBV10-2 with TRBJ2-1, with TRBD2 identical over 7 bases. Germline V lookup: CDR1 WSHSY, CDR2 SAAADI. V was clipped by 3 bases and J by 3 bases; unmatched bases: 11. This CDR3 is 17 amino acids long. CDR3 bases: TGCGCCAGCAGTGAACGGCAAAGCGGGATGGGCTACAATGAGCAGTTCTTC. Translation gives CASSERQSGMGYNEQFF.

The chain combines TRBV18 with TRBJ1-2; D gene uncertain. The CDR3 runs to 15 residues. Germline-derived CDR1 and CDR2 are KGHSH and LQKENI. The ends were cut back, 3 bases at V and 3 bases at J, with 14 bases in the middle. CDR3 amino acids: CASSPESGVDYGYTF. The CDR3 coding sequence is TGTGCCAGCTCACCGGAATCGGGTGTCGACTATGGCTACACCTTC. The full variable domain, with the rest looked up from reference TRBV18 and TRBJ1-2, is NAGVMQNPRHLVRRRGQEARLRCSPMKGHSHVYWYRQLPEEGLKFMVYLQKENIIDESGMPKERFSAEFPKEGPSILRIQQVVRGDSAAYFCASSPESGVDYGYTFGSGTRLTVV.

This CDR3 reads CASSSARDSPWWAFF. The CDR3 nucleotides are TGTGCCAGCAGCTCAGCAAGGGACAGCCCTTGGTGGGCTTTCTTT. The V gene is TRBV27, the J gene TRBJ1-1; 7 bases are a match to TRBD1. V trimming: 6 bases; J trimming: 11 bases; junction bases outside the gene matches: 18. Germline-derived CDR1 and CDR2 are MNHEY and SMNVEV (reference sequence). The CDR3 loop spans 15 amino acids.

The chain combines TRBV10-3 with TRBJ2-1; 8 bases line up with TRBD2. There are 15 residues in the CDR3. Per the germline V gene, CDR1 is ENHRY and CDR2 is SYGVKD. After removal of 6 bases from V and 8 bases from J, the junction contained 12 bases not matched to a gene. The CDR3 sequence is CAIRGWLAGVDEQFF. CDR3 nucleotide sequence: TGTGCCATCAGGGGGTGGCTAGCGGGCGTGGATGAGCAGTTCTTC.

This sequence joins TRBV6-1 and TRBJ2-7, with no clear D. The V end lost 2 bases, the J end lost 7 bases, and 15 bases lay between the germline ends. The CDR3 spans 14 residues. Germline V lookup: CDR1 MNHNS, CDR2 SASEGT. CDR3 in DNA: TGTGCCAGCAGTGAACCTACTGATTCCAGGGAGCAGTACTTC. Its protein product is CASSEPTDSREQYF.

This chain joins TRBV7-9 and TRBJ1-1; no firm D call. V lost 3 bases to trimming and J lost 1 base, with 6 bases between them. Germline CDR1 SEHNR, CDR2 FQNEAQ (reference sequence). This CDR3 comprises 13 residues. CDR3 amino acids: CASSLGTNTEAFF. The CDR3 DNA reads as TGTGCCAGCAGCTTGGGCACGAACACTGAAGCTTTCTTT. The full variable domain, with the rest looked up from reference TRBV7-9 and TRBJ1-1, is DTGVSQNPRHKITKRGQNVTFRCDPISEHNRLYWYRQTLGQGPEFLTYFQNEAQLEKSRLLSDRFSAERPKGSFSTLEIQRTEQGDSAMYLCASSLGTNTEAFFGQGTRLTVV.

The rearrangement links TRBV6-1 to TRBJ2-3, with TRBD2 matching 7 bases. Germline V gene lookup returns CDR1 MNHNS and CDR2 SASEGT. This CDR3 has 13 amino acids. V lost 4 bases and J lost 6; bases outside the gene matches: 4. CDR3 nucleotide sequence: TGTGCCAGCAGTGGGACTAGTGCCGATACGCAGTATTTT. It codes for CASSGTSADTQYF.

In DNA form, the CDR3 reads TGCGCCAGCAGCTTGGGTCGGGGGGGCTACGAGCAGTACTTC. Translated: CASSLGRGGYEQYF. The chain couples TRBV5-1 to TRBJ2-7; TRBD2 matches at 8 bases. Germline CDR1 is SGHRS and CDR2 is YFSETQ. The CDR3 spans 14 residues. J lost 3 bases, V lost 0 bases, and 2 bases had no gene match.

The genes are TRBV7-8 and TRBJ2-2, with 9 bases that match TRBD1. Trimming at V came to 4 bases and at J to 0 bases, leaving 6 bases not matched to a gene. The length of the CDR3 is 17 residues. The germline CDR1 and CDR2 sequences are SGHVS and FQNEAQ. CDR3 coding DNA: TGTGCCAGCAGCTCGCCTACAGGGGGCTCGAACACCGGGGAGCTGTTTTTT. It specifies CASSSPTGGSNTGELFF.

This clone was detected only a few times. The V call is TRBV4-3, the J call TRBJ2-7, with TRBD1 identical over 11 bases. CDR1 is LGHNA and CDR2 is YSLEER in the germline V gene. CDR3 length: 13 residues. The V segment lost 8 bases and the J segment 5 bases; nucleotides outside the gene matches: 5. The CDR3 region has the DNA TGCGCCAGCTCGGACAGGGGGCATAACGAGCAGTACTTC. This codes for CASSDRGHNEQYF.

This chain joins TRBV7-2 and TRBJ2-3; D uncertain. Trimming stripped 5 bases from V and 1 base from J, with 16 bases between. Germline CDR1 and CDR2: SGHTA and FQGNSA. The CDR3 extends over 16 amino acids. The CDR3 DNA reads TGTGCCAGCAGCCCGCGAGGAGATGGTGGCACAGATACGCAGTATTTT. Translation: CASSPRGDGGTDTQYF.

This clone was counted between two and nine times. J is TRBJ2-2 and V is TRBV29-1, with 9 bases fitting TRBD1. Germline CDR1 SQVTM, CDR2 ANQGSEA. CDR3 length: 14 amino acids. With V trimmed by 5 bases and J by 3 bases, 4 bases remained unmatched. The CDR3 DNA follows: TGCAGCGTTTCCCGGGACAGGGACACCGGGGAGCTGTTTTTT. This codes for CSVSRDRDTGELFF.

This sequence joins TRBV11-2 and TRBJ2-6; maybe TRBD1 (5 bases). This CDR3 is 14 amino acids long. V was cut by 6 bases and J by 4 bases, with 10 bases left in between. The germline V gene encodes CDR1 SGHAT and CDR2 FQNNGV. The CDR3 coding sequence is TGTGCCAGCAGGCAGGGATCCGGGGCCAACGTCCTGACTTTC. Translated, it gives CASRQGSGANVLTF.

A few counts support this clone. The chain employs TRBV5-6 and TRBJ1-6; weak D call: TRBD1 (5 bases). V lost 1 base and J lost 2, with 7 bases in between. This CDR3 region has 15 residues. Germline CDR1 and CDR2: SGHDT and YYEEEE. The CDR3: CASSLYRTYNSPLHF. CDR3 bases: TGTGCCAGCAGCTTGTACAGGACCTATAATTCACCCCTCCACTTT.

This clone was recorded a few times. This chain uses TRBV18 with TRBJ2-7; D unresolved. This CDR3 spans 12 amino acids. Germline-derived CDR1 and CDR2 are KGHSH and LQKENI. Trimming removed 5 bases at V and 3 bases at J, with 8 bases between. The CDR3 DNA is TGTGCCAGCTCAACCCAGGTCTACGAGCAGTACTTC. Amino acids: CASSTQVYEQYF.

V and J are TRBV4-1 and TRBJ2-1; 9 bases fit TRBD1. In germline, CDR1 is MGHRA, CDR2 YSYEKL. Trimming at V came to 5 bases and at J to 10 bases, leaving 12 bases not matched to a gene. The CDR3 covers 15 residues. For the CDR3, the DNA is TGCGCCAGCAGCAACCGGGACAGGGATGTTCGCGAGCAGTTCTTC. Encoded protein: CASSNRDRDVREQFF.

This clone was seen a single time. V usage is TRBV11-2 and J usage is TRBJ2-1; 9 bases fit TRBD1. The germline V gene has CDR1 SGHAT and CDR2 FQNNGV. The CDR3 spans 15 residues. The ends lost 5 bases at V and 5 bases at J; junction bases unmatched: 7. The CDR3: CASSKLTGGNNEQFF. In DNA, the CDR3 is TGTGCCAGCAGCAAGTTGACAGGGGGAAACAATGAGCAGTTCTTC.

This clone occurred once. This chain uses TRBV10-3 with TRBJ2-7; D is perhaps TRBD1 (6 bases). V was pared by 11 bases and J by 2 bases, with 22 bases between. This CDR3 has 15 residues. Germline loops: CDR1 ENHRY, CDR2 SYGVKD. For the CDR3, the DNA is TGTGCCTCCCGTGGGGGACAATGGGAAACCTACGAGCAGTACTTC. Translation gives CASRGGQWETYEQYF.

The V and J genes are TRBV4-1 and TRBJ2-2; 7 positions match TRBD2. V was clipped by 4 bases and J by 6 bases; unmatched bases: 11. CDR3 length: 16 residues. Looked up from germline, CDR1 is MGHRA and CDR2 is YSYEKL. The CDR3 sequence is CASSLESWGGAGELFF. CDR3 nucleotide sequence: TGCGCCAGCAGCCTTGAATCCTGGGGGGGGGCCGGGGAGCTGTTTTTT.

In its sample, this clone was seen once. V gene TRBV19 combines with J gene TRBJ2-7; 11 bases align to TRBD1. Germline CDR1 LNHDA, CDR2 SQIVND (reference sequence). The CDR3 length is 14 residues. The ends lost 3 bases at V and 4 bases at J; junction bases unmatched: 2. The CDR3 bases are TGTGCCAGTAGTATCGGGACAGGGGGATACGAGCAGTACTTC. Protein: CASSIGTGGYEQYF.

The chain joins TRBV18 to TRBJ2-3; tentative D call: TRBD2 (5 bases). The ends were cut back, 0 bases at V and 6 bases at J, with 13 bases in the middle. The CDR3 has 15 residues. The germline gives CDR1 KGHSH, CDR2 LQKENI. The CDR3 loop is CASSPPNLAGDTQYF. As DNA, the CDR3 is TGTGCCAGCTCACCACCTAATCTAGCTGGGGATACGCAGTATTTT.

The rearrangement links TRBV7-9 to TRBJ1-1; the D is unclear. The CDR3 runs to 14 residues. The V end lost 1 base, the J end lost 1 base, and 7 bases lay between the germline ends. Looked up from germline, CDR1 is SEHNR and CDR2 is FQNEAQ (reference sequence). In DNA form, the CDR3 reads TGTGCCAGCAGCTTAGATGCGGGGAACACTGAAGCTTTCTTT. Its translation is CASSLDAGNTEAFF.